Below, one T cell receptor (beta chain) is given with its context. The sample belongs to a study of cytomegalovirus exposure and HLA in healthy donors. The wider study: Earlier findings included more than 95 million unique TCR beta sequences obtained from 150 million to 200 million T cells.

This PCR relied on a set of 60 Vbeta primers and 13 Jbeta primers. Profiled with immunoSEQ multiplex PCR; TCRdb holds only in-frame clones, not every one. This repertoire shows some 120,000 clones, nearly 80% found once; its top ten account for just under 6.5%. Although they were nominally healthy when sampled, donors likely had unrecorded immune exposures. Trimming removed 0 bases at V and 5 bases at J, with 6 bases between. The CDR3 extends over 13 amino acids. Germline V CDR1 and CDR2: SGDLS, YYNGEE. Material for sequencing was PBMCs. V is TRBV9 and J is TRBJ1-5; the D is unclear. The clonotype originates from a woman in her forties in good health and CMV-seronegative. CDR3 sequence reads: CASSVDPDQPQHF. Here the CDR3 DNA reads TGTGCCAGCAGCGTAGATCCGGATCAGCCCCAGCATTTT.